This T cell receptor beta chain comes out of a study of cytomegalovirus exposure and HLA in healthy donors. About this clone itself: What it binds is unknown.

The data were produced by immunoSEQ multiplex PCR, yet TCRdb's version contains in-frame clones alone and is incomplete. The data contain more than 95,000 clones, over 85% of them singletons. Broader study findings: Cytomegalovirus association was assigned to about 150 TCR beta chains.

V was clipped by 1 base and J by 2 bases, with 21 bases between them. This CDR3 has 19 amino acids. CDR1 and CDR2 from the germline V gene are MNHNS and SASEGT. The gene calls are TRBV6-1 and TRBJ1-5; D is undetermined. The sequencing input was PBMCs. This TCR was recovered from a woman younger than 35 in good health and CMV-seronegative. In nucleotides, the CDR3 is TGTGCCAGCAGTGAAGTTGGACTCCCCTGGCCCGATGGCAATCAGCCCCAGCATTTT. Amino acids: CASSEVGLPWPDGNQPQHF.